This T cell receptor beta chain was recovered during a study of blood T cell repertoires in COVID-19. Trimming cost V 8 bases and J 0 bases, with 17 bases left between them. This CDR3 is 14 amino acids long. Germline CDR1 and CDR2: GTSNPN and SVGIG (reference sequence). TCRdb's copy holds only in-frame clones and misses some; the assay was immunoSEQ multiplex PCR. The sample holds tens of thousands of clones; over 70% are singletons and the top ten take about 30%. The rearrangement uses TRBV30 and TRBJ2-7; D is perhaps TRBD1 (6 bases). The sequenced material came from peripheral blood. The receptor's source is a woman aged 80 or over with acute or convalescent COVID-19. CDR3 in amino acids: CAQMGSDSSYEQYF. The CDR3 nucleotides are TGTGCCCAGATGGGTTCGGACAGCTCCTACGAGCAGTACTTC.